Following are 30 T cell receptor beta chains from one sample sequenced in a study of blood T cell repertoires in COVID-19. The protocol was immunoSEQ multiplex PCR, while the TCRdb copy is restricted to in-frame clones and leaves out a portion. The sample has 250,000 or so clones; 86% are singletons. The sequencing input was peripheral blood. The receptors derive from a woman in her twenties or thirties with active or convalescent COVID-19.

The genes are TRBV6-2 or TRBV6-3 and TRBJ1-6; D is uncertain. Germline lookup yields CDR1 MNHEY and CDR2 SVGEGT. V was trimmed by 0 bases and J by 0 bases, leaving 9 bases between them. The CDR3 extends over 17 amino acids. The CDR3 reads CASSYSEVSSYNSPLHF. CDR3 DNA: TGTGCCAGCAGTTACTCCGAAGTTAGCTCCTATAATTCACCCCTCCACTTT.

The J gene is TRBJ2-4, the V gene TRBV5-6, with 7 bases that match TRBD1. This CDR3 is 17 amino acids long. Germline CDR1 reads SGHDT; CDR2 reads YYEEEE. Trimming removed 0 bases from V and 0 bases from J; junction bases left unmatched: 6. This chain's CDR3 is CASSLGRSGGAKNIQYF. The CDR3 nucleotides are TGTGCCAGCAGCTTGGGTAGGTCAGGGGGAGCCAAAAACATTCAGTACTTC. Complete variable domain (other parts from reference TRBV5-6 and TRBJ2-4): DAGVTQSPTHLIKTRGQQVTLRCSPKSGHDTVSWYQQALGQGPQFIFQYYEEEERQRGNFPDRFSGHQFPNYSSELNVNALLLGDSALYLCASSLGRSGGAKNIQYFGAGTRLSVL.

The V and J genes are TRBV19 and TRBJ1-2; 9 bases align to TRBD1. The germline V gene encodes CDR1 LNHDA and CDR2 SQIVND (reference sequence). Trimming at V came to 7 bases and at J to 3 bases, leaving 3 bases not matched to a gene. CDR3 length equals 13 residues. The DNA for the CDR3 is TGTGCCAGTAAACGGACAGGGGACTATGGCTACACCTTC. It translates to CASKRTGDYGYTF.

The CDR3 reads CASSFGGRSFDPYGYTF. CDR3 nucleotides: TGTGCCAGCAGCTTTGGTGGCAGGTCTTTTGATCCCTATGGCTACACCTTC. J is TRBJ1-2 and V is TRBV7-2; D remains unclear. The CDR3 covers 17 residues. Germline assignment: CDR1 SGHTA and CDR2 FQGNSA. V was shortened by 3 bases and J by 4 bases, with 21 bases between the two germline ends.

The CDR3 DNA reads as TGTGCCAGTAGTATAGGACCAGGGAACAACCTGGGAGAGACCCAGTACTTC. Encoded protein: CASSIGPGNNLGETQYF. V and J are TRBV19 and TRBJ2-5; tentative D call: TRBD1 (5 bases). Germline CDR1 and CDR2: LNHDA and SQIVND (reference sequence). V shed 1 base and J shed 4 bases, with 19 bases lying between them. The CDR3 is 17 amino acids.

This clone was counted only a few times. The chain joins TRBV6-5 to TRBJ2-1; no firm D call. The CDR3 covers 13 residues. V was pared by 9 bases and J by 2 bases, with 11 bases between. CDR1 and CDR2 (germline): MNHEY, SVGAGI. The CDR3 DNA reads as TGTGCCAGTGAGATTGCCCCCTACAATGAGCAGTTCTTC. It codes for CASEIAPYNEQFF.

The chain uses TRBV12-3 or TRBV12-4 and TRBJ2-5, with a possible D match to TRBD2 (5 bases). This CDR3 region has 12 residues. Trimming removed 5 bases from V and 7 bases from J, with 11 bases in between. CDR3 amino acids: CASSPTRRTQYF. The DNA of the CDR3 is TGTGCCAGCAGTCCCACTAGGCGGACCCAGTACTTC.

The chain combines TRBV30 with TRBJ1-5; the D is unclear. This CDR3 comprises 14 residues. Germline CDR1 is GTSNPN and CDR2 is SVGIG (reference sequence). The V gene lost 5 bases and the J gene lost 0 bases, with 11 bases spanning the gap. CDR3 coding DNA: TGTGCCTGGGATACCGCAGGTAGCAATCAGCCCCAGCATTTT. Amino acid sequence: CAWDTAGSNQPQHF.

J is TRBJ1-4 and V is TRBV14, with 8 nucleotides matching TRBD1. The V and J ends lost 4 bases and 3 bases, in that order; junction bases with no gene match: 4. Germline V gene sequence: CDR1 SGHDN, CDR2 FVKESK. CDR3 length: 15 amino acids. The DNA of the CDR3 is TGTGCCAGCAGCCGAGGACAGGGCGCTAATGAAAAACTGTTTTTT. Translated, it gives CASSRGQGANEKLFF. Variable domain in full (rest from reference TRBV14 and TRBJ1-4): EAGVTQFPSHSVIEKGQTVTLRCDPISGHDNLYWYRRVMGKEIKFLLHFVKESKQDESGMPNNRFLAERTGGTYSTLKVQPAELEDSGVYFCASSRGQGANEKLFFGSGTQLSVL.

V and J are TRBV12-3 or TRBV12-4 and TRBJ2-7; D gene unclear. Deletions cut 2 bases from V and 7 bases from J, with 9 bases between. This CDR3 is built from 12 residues. The chain's CDR3 is CASSLFGREQYF. CDR3 sequence (DNA): TGTGCCAGCAGTTTATTCGGCAGGGAGCAGTACTTC.

V gene TRBV30 combines with J gene TRBJ2-7; D ambiguous. There are 12 residues in the CDR3. Germline V lookup: CDR1 GTSNPN, CDR2 SVGIG (reference sequence). Trimming left V 3 bases short and J 5 bases short, with 11 bases between. CDR3 DNA sequence: TGTGCCTGGAGGTTGAGTAGTAACGAGCAGTACTTC. It is translated as CAWRLSSNEQYF.

This clone was seen a single time. The chain couples TRBV19 to TRBJ2-2; D is unresolved. V was cut by 4 bases and J by 4 bases, with 16 bases left in between. The CDR3 length is 16 residues. The V gene's germline CDR1 is LNHDA and CDR2 SQIVND (reference sequence). In nucleotides, the CDR3 is TGTGCCAGTAGTACTTTGACCCTACGAGGCACCGGGGAGCTGTTTTTT. Its protein is CASSTLTLRGTGELFF.

The chain is built from TRBV6-2 or TRBV6-3 and TRBJ2-2; a possible D gene is TRBD2 (5 bases). The CDR3 has 16 residues. Germline CDR1 reads MNHEY; CDR2 reads SVGEGT. The V end was cut by 7 bases, the J end by 4 bases, with 19 bases between. CDR3 sequence reads: CASTPAHRLTTGELFF. For the CDR3, the DNA is TGTGCCAGCACCCCCGCTCACAGACTAACCACCGGGGAGCTGTTTTTT.

The genes are TRBV5-1 and TRBJ2-3; 7 bases are a match to TRBD2. The V gene end was trimmed by 3 bases and the J gene end by 0 bases; junction bases not matched to a gene: 4. The CDR3 is made up of 15 amino acids. Germline assignment: CDR1 SGHRS and CDR2 YFSETQ. CDR3 protein: CASSYSGSSTDTQYF. The CDR3 region has the DNA TGCGCCAGCAGCTATAGCGGGTCGAGCACAGATACGCAGTATTTT. The full variable domain, with the rest looked up from reference TRBV5-1 and TRBJ2-3, is KAGVTQTPRYLIKTRGQQVTLSCSPISGHRSVSWYQQTPGQGLQFLFEYFSETQRNKGNFPGRFSGRQFSNSRSEMNVSTLELGDSALYLCASSYSGSSTDTQYFGPGTRLTVL.

The V gene is TRBV19, the J gene TRBJ2-3; D might be TRBD1 (6 bases). The CDR3 length is 17 residues. Per the germline V gene, CDR1 is LNHDA and CDR2 is SQIVND (reference sequence). Trimming removed 3 bases from V and 3 bases from J, with 19 bases in between. The CDR3 DNA follows: TGTGCCAGTAGTATTTCCCACAGGGATACTGGGACAGATACGCAGTATTTT. Translating it yields CASSISHRDTGTDTQYF.

The chain links TRBV19 to TRBJ1-3; TRBD1 matches at 9 bases. Trimming removed 4 bases from V and 0 bases from J; junction bases left unmatched: 13. This CDR3 has 19 amino acids. Germline assignment: CDR1 LNHDA and CDR2 SQIVND (reference sequence). The CDR3 region is CASSTRDREYHLSGNTIYF. CDR3 nucleotide sequence: TGTGCCAGTAGTACCAGGGACAGGGAGTACCATCTCTCTGGAAACACCATATATTTT. Full variable domain (missing parts from reference TRBV19 and TRBJ1-3): DGGITQSPKYLFRKEGQNVTLSCEQNLNHDAMYWYRQDPGQGLRLIYYSQIVNDFQKGDIAEGYSVSREKKESFPLTVTSAQKNPTAFYLCASSTRDREYHLSGNTIYFGEGSWLTVV.

The chain employs TRBV7-6 and TRBJ1-1; 9 bases line up with TRBD1. The CDR3 contains 15 residues. Germline-derived CDR1 and CDR2 are SGHVS and FNYEAQ. The trim removed 1 base at V and 5 bases at J, leaving 5 bases unmatched. The CDR3, as DNA: TGTGCCAGCAGCTTAGAAGGGACAGGGCAGACTGAAGCTTTCTTT. Its translation: CASSLEGTGQTEAFF.

This chain connects TRBV5-1 to TRBJ2-7; TRBD2 matches 8 bases. CDR3 length equals 16 residues. V was clipped by 7 bases and J by 4 bases; unmatched bases: 16. CDR1 SGHRS and CDR2 YFSETQ come from the germline V gene. The CDR3 sequence is CASAQDPSGGVYEQYF. CDR3 bases: TGCGCCAGCGCACAAGACCCGAGCGGGGGAGTATACGAGCAGTACTTC.

V and J are TRBV27 and TRBJ2-7, with 8 nucleotides matching TRBD2. Germline V gene lookup returns CDR1 MNHEY and CDR2 SMNVEV (reference sequence). The CDR3 is 13 residues long. V was clipped by 7 bases and J by 2 bases; unmatched bases: 4. The DNA for the CDR3 is TGTGCCAGCATGGGCGGGGGGACCTACGAGCAGTACTTC. Encoded protein: CASMGGGTYEQYF.

In the case of this clone: A clone one base away is much larger, so this may be a read error. The same CDR3 arises from other DNA sequences in this sample as well. The rearrangement joins TRBV7-2 to TRBJ2-7, with D perhaps matching TRBD1 (5 bases). V was cut by 5 bases and J by 0 bases, with 8 bases left in between. The CDR3 has 13 residues. The germline V gene encodes CDR1 SGHTA and CDR2 FQGNSA. The CDR3 sequence: CASSRQSSYEQYF. The CDR3 DNA follows: TGTGCCAGCAGCCGACAGAGCTCCTACGAGCAGTACTTC.

V is TRBV6-1 and J is TRBJ2-3, with D hard to call. V gave up 3 bases and J gave up 6 bases, with 13 bases separating them. This CDR3 contains 14 residues. CDR1 MNHNS and CDR2 SASEGT come from the germline V gene. The CDR3 is CASSDPGETDTQYF. The CDR3, as DNA: TGTGCCAGCAGTGACCCCGGAGAGACGGATACGCAGTATTTT.

This chain connects TRBV27 to TRBJ1-6; a weak D match, TRBD1 (6 bases). The CDR3 covers 14 residues. Germline assignment: CDR1 MNHEY and CDR2 SMNVEV (reference sequence). Trimming stripped 2 bases from V and 7 bases from J, with 9 bases between. The CDR3 nucleotides are TGTGCCAGCAGTTTACGGGACAACAATTCACCCCTCCACTTT. Amino acid sequence: CASSLRDNNSPLHF.

V is TRBV2 and J is TRBJ1-4; TRBD1 agrees at 9 bases. Germline V gene lookup returns CDR1 SNHLY and CDR2 FYNNEI. Germline trimming cut 6 bases from V and 8 bases from J; bases unmatched to any gene: 7. The CDR3 runs to 14 residues. CDR3 sequence reads: CASRETGGNEKLFF. DNA for the CDR3: TGTGCCAGCAGGGAAACAGGGGGCAACGAAAAACTGTTTTTT.

In its sample, this clone was seen a few times. The chain combines TRBV4-3 with TRBJ1-3; 8 bases map to TRBD1. V lost 0 bases to trimming and J lost 0 bases; unmatched junction nucleotides: 1. The CDR3 contains 16 residues. In germline, CDR1 is LGHNA, CDR2 YSLEER. This chain's CDR3 is CASSQDGTGSGNTIYF. The CDR3 bases are TGCGCCAGCAGCCAAGACGGGACAGGCTCTGGAAACACCATATATTTT.

The chain combines TRBV6-5 with TRBJ2-1, with 10 bases that match TRBD1. The CDR3 runs to 13 residues. Trimming cost V 6 bases and J 7 bases; bases outside gene matches: 3. CDR1 MNHEY and CDR2 SVGAGI come from the germline V gene. The DNA for the CDR3 is TGTGCCAGCAGCCGGACAGGGGGGAATGAGCAGTTCTTC. Translation gives CASSRTGGNEQFF.

The chain links TRBV6-5 to TRBJ1-6; the D is unclear. CDR1 and CDR2 from the germline V gene are MNHEY and SVGAGI. The CDR3 has 13 residues. Trimming stripped 0 bases from V and 9 bases from J, with 6 bases between. The DNA for the CDR3 is TGTGCCAGCAGTTACTCGATCGGTTCACCCCTCCACTTT. Its protein is CASSYSIGSPLHF.

The chain recombines TRBV9 with TRBJ1-4; D remains ambiguous. The CDR3 loop spans 14 amino acids. Trimming cost V 6 bases and J 0 bases, with 9 bases left between them. CDR1 is SGDLS and CDR2 is YYNGEE in the germline V gene. CDR3 nucleotides: TGTGCCAGCAACTCGGGTCCAACTAATGAAAAACTGTTTTTT. This translates into CASNSGPTNEKLFF.

This chain's CDR3 is CASSSLASGVETQYF. CDR3 bases: TGCGCCAGCAGCTCCCTGGCTAGCGGGGTGGAGACCCAGTACTTC. This rearrangement joins TRBV5-1 to TRBJ2-5; the match to TRBD2 covers 9 bases. Germline loops: CDR1 SGHRS, CDR2 YFSETQ. The CDR3 runs 15 residues. The junction had 8 bases not matched to a gene; V was cut back by 3 bases and J by 5 bases.

V is TRBV7-6 and J is TRBJ1-2; D gene uncertain. Trimming left V 2 bases short and J 8 bases short, with 18 bases between. Germline CDR1 SGHVS, CDR2 FNYEAQ. This CDR3 has 15 amino acids. The CDR3 sequence is CASSLSPSREGGYTF. CDR3 in DNA: TGTGCCAGCAGCTTATCCCCTTCGAGGGAGGGCGGCTACACCTTC.

This sequence joins TRBV7-2 and TRBJ1-6; 8 bases are shared with TRBD1. Germline-derived CDR1 and CDR2 are SGHTA and FQGNSA. The CDR3 extends over 15 amino acids. The trim removed 8 bases at V and 7 bases at J, leaving 10 bases unmatched. CDR3 sequence reads: CASDGGRGQNSPLHF. CDR3 DNA sequence: TGTGCCAGCGATGGGGGCAGGGGGCAAAATTCACCCCTCCACTTT.